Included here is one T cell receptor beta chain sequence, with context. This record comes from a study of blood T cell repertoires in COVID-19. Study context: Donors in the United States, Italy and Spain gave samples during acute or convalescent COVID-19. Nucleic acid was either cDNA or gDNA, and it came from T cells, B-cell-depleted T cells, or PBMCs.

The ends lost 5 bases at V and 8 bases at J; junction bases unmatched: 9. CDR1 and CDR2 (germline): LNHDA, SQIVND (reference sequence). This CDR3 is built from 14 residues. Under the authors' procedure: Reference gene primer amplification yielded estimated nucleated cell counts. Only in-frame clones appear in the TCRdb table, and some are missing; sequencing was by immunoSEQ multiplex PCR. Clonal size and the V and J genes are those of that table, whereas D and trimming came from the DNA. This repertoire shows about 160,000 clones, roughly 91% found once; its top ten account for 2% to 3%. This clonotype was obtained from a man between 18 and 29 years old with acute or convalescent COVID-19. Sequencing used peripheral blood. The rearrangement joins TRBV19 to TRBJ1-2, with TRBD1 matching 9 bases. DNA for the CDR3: TGTGCCAGTAGTTTCGGGACAGGGAGGTCCGGCTACACCTTC. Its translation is CASSFGTGRSGYTF.